Below, 21 T cell receptor beta chains from the same sample are listed, as sequenced in a study of T cell repertoires in ileal Crohn's disease. Documented time point: neoterminal ileum biopsy at postoperative endoscopy, about 6 months after surgery. This table comes from immunoSEQ multiplex PCR, and its TCRdb copy is limited to in-frame clones, with some not included. The table shows roughly 9,200 clones, with around 80% occurring only once. Specimen: ileal tissue. These receptors were obtained from an adult with Crohn's disease.

The gene calls are TRBV2 and TRBJ1-2; TRBD1 matches at 7 bases. This CDR3 is built from 14 residues. Trimming removed 6 bases from V and 2 bases from J; junction bases left unmatched: 6. Germline CDR1 reads SNHLY; CDR2 reads FYNNEI. CDR3 sequence (DNA): TGTGCCAGCAGCGAAAGACAGGGCAACTATGGCTACACCTTC. This translates into CASSERQGNYGYTF.

The count of this clone is one. CDR3: CATSRPQGNQPQHF. Here the CDR3 DNA reads TGTGCCACCAGCAGACCCCAGGGAAATCAGCCCCAGCATTTT. The genes are TRBV15 and TRBJ1-5; D possibly corresponds to TRBD1 (5 bases). The CDR3 runs to 14 residues. CDR1 is LNHNV, CDR2 YYDKDF, per germline (reference sequence). V lost 2 bases to trimming and J lost 4 bases, with 9 bases between them.

The chain carries TRBV5-6 and TRBJ2-7, with 8 bases aligning to TRBD1. The CDR3 covers 14 residues. V dropped 5 bases and J dropped 5; count of bases not matched to a gene: 9. The germline gives CDR1 SGHDT, CDR2 YYEEEE. CDR3 loop: CASRATGESHEQYF. The CDR3 DNA reads as TGTGCCAGCAGGGCGACAGGGGAATCGCACGAGCAGTACTTC.

This chain connects TRBV7-3 to TRBJ1-4; 7 bases line up with TRBD1. The CDR3 is made up of 15 amino acids. The germline CDR1 and CDR2 sequences are SGHTA and FQGTGA. V shed 6 bases and J 8 bases; nucleotides not matched to a gene: 12. In DNA form, the CDR3 reads TGTGCCAGCAGTTTGGACAGGAGTGGAGACGAAAAACTGTTTTTT. It codes for CASSLDRSGDEKLFF.

The genes are TRBV19 and TRBJ1-5, with TRBD1 matching 10 bases. This CDR3 is 14 amino acids long. Germline loops: CDR1 LNHDA, CDR2 SQIVND (reference sequence). The V segment lost 6 bases and the J segment 5 bases; nucleotides outside the gene matches: 4. In nucleotides, the CDR3 is TGTGCCAGTAGAGTCGGGACAGGGGATCAGCCCCAGCATTTT. This codes for CASRVGTGDQPQHF. Full variable domain (missing parts from reference TRBV19 and TRBJ1-5): DGGITQSPKYLFRKEGQNVTLSCEQNLNHDAMYWYRQDPGQGLRLIYYSQIVNDFQKGDIAEGYSVSREKKESFPLTVTSAQKNPTAFYLCASRVGTGDQPQHFGDGTRLSIL.

The chain has TRBV30 and TRBJ1-5; D not certain. Germline loops: CDR1 GTSNPN, CDR2 SVGIG (reference sequence). This CDR3 spans 14 amino acids. V was trimmed by 2 bases and J by 0 bases, leaving 8 bases between them. The CDR3 loop reads CAWSSLYSNQPQHF. The CDR3 nucleotides are TGTGCCTGGAGTAGCCTCTATAGCAATCAGCCCCAGCATTTT.

This clone was counted between two and nine times. V gene TRBV30 combines with J gene TRBJ1-5, with D possibly being TRBD1 (6 bases). Looked up from germline, CDR1 is GTSNPN and CDR2 is SVGIG (reference sequence). The CDR3 has 16 residues. Trimming took 5 bases from V and 2 from J, leaving 19 bases between them. The CDR3 coding sequence is TGTGCCTGGTCCCGGGGGGCCGGCGGTGGCAATCAGCCCCAGCATTTT. This sequence encodes CAWSRGAGGGNQPQHF.

In its sample, this clone was seen once. The chain links TRBV5-1 to TRBJ2-7; TRBD2 agrees at 12 bases. The CDR3 is 15 amino acids. J gave up 6 bases and V 5 bases, and 9 bases lay outside the gene matches. Germline V gives CDR1 SGHRS, CDR2 YFSETQ. The CDR3 sequence: CASSTSGGPIPEQYF. The CDR3 DNA sequence: TGCGCCAGCAGTACTAGCGGGGGGCCAATTCCCGAGCAGTACTTC.

The rearrangement joins TRBV5-6 to TRBJ2-5; 7 bases align to TRBD1. This CDR3 has 15 residues. After removal of 4 bases from V and 5 bases from J, the junction contained 11 bases not matched to a gene. Germline V gives CDR1 SGHDT, CDR2 YYEEEE. The CDR3 region is CASSLRDSGVETQYF. CDR3 in DNA: TGTGCCAGCAGCCTCCGGGACAGCGGCGTGGAGACCCAGTACTTC. Full variable domain (rest looked up from reference TRBV5-6 and TRBJ2-5): DAGVTQSPTHLIKTRGQQVTLRCSPKSGHDTVSWYQQALGQGPQFIFQYYEEEERQRGNFPDRFSGHQFPNYSSELNVNALLLGDSALYLCASSLRDSGVETQYFGPGTRLLVL.

This chain links TRBV11-3 with TRBJ2-5; 13 bases fit TRBD2. V trimming: 5 bases; J trimming: 2 bases; junction bases outside the gene matches: 5. Germline V gives CDR1 SGHNT, CDR2 YENEEA. This CDR3 has 16 amino acids. The CDR3 DNA sequence: TGTGCCAGCAGCCCCGGACTAGCGGGGGCTCAAGAGACCCAGTACTTC. Its translation: CASSPGLAGAQETQYF.

The chain has TRBV5-4 and TRBJ2-7, with D hard to call. There are 13 residues in the CDR3. Germline V gene data show CDR1 as SGHNT and CDR2 as YYREEE (reference sequence). V was shortened by 3 bases and J by 1 base, with 8 bases between the two germline ends. This CDR3 is CASSSVMSYEQYF. In nucleotides, the CDR3 is TGTGCCAGCAGCTCTGTTATGTCCTACGAGCAGTACTTC.

The V gene is TRBV27, the J gene TRBJ2-7; TRBD1 is a possible D gene (5 bases). CDR3 length: 14 residues. Germline V gives CDR1 MNHEY, CDR2 SMNVEV (reference sequence). Trimming left V 5 bases short and J 0 bases short, with 11 bases between. The CDR3 protein is CASSPRDSSYEQYF. CDR3 nucleotides: TGTGCCAGCAGTCCCCGCGACAGCTCCTACGAGCAGTACTTC.

The V call is TRBV5-1, the J call TRBJ2-5; 12 positions agree with TRBD2. This CDR3 has 17 amino acids. Germline V gives CDR1 SGHRS, CDR2 YFSETQ. V lost 0 bases, J lost 2 bases, and 5 bases stayed unmatched. CDR3 nucleotides: TGCGCCAGCAGCTTGGGACTAGCGGGGGCCGAACAAGAGACCCAGTACTTC. This encodes CASSLGLAGAEQETQYF.

CDR3 nucleotides: TGTGCCAGCAGCTTGGAGCGCATTTCCTATGGCTACACCTTC. Translation gives CASSLERISYGYTF. The chain is built from TRBV5-4 and TRBJ1-2; D gene uncertain. The CDR3 is 14 residues long. The germline V gene encodes CDR1 SGHNT and CDR2 YYREEE (reference sequence). Trimming cost V 0 bases and J 4 bases, with 10 bases left between them.

The genes are TRBV7-9 and TRBJ2-5, with 8 bases that match TRBD1. Unmatched junction bases numbered 11, after V lost 5 bases and J lost 6 bases. The CDR3 extends over 15 amino acids. The V gene's germline CDR1 is SEHNR and CDR2 FQNEAQ (reference sequence). The DNA for the CDR3 is TGTGCCAGCAGCCTAAGGGTTCCAGGGGGCCAGACCCAGTACTTC. This sequence encodes CASSLRVPGGQTQYF.

The V gene is TRBV7-8, the J gene TRBJ1-1; the match to TRBD1 covers 11 bases. V gave up 1 base and J gave up 7 bases; unmatched junction bases: 5. Germline CDR1 and CDR2: SGHVS and FQNEAQ. CDR3 length: 15 amino acids. DNA for the CDR3: TGTGCCAGCAGCTTAGGGGACAGGGGGTCGCTTGAAGCTTTCTTT. Protein product: CASSLGDRGSLEAFF.

This rearrangement joins TRBV4-1 to TRBJ1-1, with 8 bases lining up with TRBD1. The germline V gene encodes CDR1 MGHRA and CDR2 YSYEKL. This CDR3 is built from 19 residues. Trimming took 4 bases from V and 1 from J; bases not matched to a gene: 17. The CDR3 DNA is TGCGCCAGCAGCCTAGAATCCCCGGGACAGGTCAGGGCGAACACTGAAGCTTTCTTT. It encodes CASSLESPGQVRANTEAFF.

The chain is built from TRBV6-6 and TRBJ2-3; possible D gene TRBD1, 5 bases. Germline lookup yields CDR1 MNHNY and CDR2 SVGAGI (reference sequence). V lost 2 bases and J lost 4, with 10 bases in between. This CDR3 region has 14 residues. CDR3 nucleotide sequence: TGTGCCAGCAGTTACGAGACAGTAGCAGATACGCAGTATTTT. This translates into CASSYETVADTQYF.

The genes are TRBV5-4 and TRBJ1-3; 9 bases map to TRBD1. This CDR3 region has 16 residues. Trimming removed 0 bases from V and 4 bases from J; junction bases left unmatched: 5. Looked up from germline, CDR1 is SGHNT and CDR2 is YYREEE (reference sequence). This CDR3 is CASSLGGTGIGNTIYF. The CDR3 region has the DNA TGTGCCAGCAGCTTGGGGGGGACAGGGATAGGAAACACCATATATTTT.

CDR3 in DNA: TGTGCCAGCAGACAGGGTGCGAACACCGGGGAGCTGTTTTTT. Amino acids: CASRQGANTGELFF. The rearrangement joins TRBV27 to TRBJ2-2, with D maybe TRBD1 (6 bases). In germline, CDR1 is MNHEY, CDR2 SMNVEV (reference sequence). V was clipped by 6 bases and J by 0 bases, with 8 bases between them. The CDR3 spans 14 residues.

The chain is built from TRBV6-1 and TRBJ1-1; tentative D call: TRBD1 (6 bases). The CDR3 consists of 14 residues. Germline CDR1 is MNHNS and CDR2 is SASEGT. Trimming took 4 bases from V and 4 from J, leaving 13 bases between them. The CDR3 reads CASSATGSSTEAFF. DNA for the CDR3: TGTGCCAGCAGTGCAACAGGGTCTTCCACTGAAGCTTTCTTT.